This T cell receptor beta chain stems from a study of CD8+ T cells in alopecia areata. In the study overall: Patients in the treated group were given tofacitinib by mouth, 5 to 10 mg twice a day. For 6 to 18 months, tofacitinib was taken, and 6 months off drug followed.

In each case, RNA was isolated and then reverse transcribed into cDNA as the sequencing template. Produced via immunoSEQ multiplex PCR; TCRdb's table is partial and in-frame only. The repertoire includes about 150,000 clones, about 56% of them detected once, and around 15% sits in the top ten. Unmatched junction bases numbered 4, after V lost 4 bases and J lost 9 bases. The CDR3 length is 14 residues. Germline-derived CDR1 and CDR2 are PRHDT and FYEKMQ (reference sequence). Treatment described: oral pan-JAK inhibitor, 5-10 mg twice daily. Study-level findings and limits: Tofacitinib significantly reduced both scalp clonality and expanded CD8+ clones among the top 100. While tofacitinib was given, many expanded lesional clones persisted in scalp and blood.

Notes on this clone: The antigen is unknown.

The receptor was isolated from a human donor with alopecia areata. Sequencing was performed on CD8+ T cells sorted from blood, taken at week 4, from a patient treated with tofacitinib. The genes are TRBV13 and TRBJ1-6, with TRBD1 matching 9 bases. The CDR3: CASSWRTGVSPLHF. CDR3 in DNA: TGTGCCAGCAGCTGGAGGACAGGGGTTTCACCCCTCCACTTT.